This TCR beta chain derives from a study of cytotoxic CD8 clonotypes in ibrutinib-treated CLL. As for the study in general: After treatment lasting a median roughly 12 months, range 6 to 36, response samples were collected.

Whole-study results and caveats: Baseline clonality, higher than in age-matched healthy donors, tracked circulating CD8+ T-cell counts.

Worth noting for this clone: The antigen is undetermined.

Germline V CDR1 and CDR2: LNHNV, YYDKDF (reference sequence). This CDR3 contains 13 residues. After removal of 0 bases from V and 14 bases from J, the junction contained 6 bases not matched to a gene. Method: immunoSEQ multiplex PCR; TCRdb's copy keeps in-frame clones and lacks some. Of roughly 200,000 clones in the sample, 72% were seen once. This specimen consisted of PBMCs, obtained after 24 months of ibrutinib treatment. The rearrangement joins TRBV15 to TRBJ2-1, with 8 bases lining up with TRBD1. The clonotype was recovered from a human donor with chronic lymphocytic leukemia. The chain's CDR3 is CATSREDRVEKFF. The CDR3 DNA reads as TGTGCCACCAGCAGAGAGGACAGGGTTGAAAAGTTCTTC. Combining the CDR3 with reference TRBV15 and TRBJ2-1 gives the whole variable domain DAMVIQNPRYQVTQFGKPVTLSCSQTLNHNVMYWYQQKSSQAPKLLFHYYDKDFNNEADTPDNFQSRRPNTSFCFLDIRSPGLGDTAMYLCATSREDRVEKFFGPGTRLTVL.